The 6 T cell receptor beta chains below come from one sample, sequenced in a study of T-cell memory formation after mild COVID-19. TCRdb re-derived calls from the 5' RACE reads in MiXCR, one entry per CDR3 protein. The sample has 340,000 or so distinct CDR3 sequences, 10% to 15% seen once. Sequenced sample: PBMCs or a T cell subset sorted from them (not recorded which). These receptors were taken from a man aged 18 to 30 who had mild COVID-19 (a few samples of this study predate the infection). Cell type and time point are not known.

This clonotype was seen ten or more times. The chain's CDR3 is CASSPQENEQFF. The CDR3 nucleotides are TGCGCCAGCAGCCCTCAGGAGAATGAGCAGTTCTTC. V usage is TRBV5-1 and J usage is TRBJ2-1; D ambiguous. CDR1 and CDR2 (germline): SGHRS, YFSETQ. The CDR3 sequence is 12 residues long. Trimming shortened V by 4 bases and J by 7 bases, and 9 bases separated the two germline ends.

This clonotype was seen only a few times. The chain combines TRBV20-1 with TRBJ1-6; D gene unclear. V was pared by 3 bases and J by 6 bases, with 9 bases between. The germline gives CDR1 DFQATT, CDR2 SNEGSKA (reference sequence). The CDR3 extends over 13 amino acids. The CDR3 protein is CSASDKSNSPLHF. For the CDR3, the DNA is TGCAGTGCTAGCGACAAATCTAATTCACCCCTCCACTTT.

The chain links TRBV12-3 or TRBV12-4 to TRBJ1-1; 10 bases fit TRBD1. The CDR3 runs to 14 residues. Trimming at V came to 6 bases and at J to 1 base, leaving 2 bases not matched to a gene. CDR3 sequence: CASRGDRGNTEAFF. Here the CDR3 DNA reads TGTGCCAGCAGGGGGGACAGGGGGAACACTGAAGCTTTCTTT.

The V call is TRBV28, the J call TRBJ1-2, with no clear D. The germline V gene encodes CDR1 MDHEN and CDR2 SYDVKM. This CDR3 has 12 residues. The V and J ends lost 5 bases and 4 bases respectively, with 8 bases between them. DNA for the CDR3: TGTGCCAGCAGTCCTTACGGCTATGGCTACACCTTC. This translates into CASSPYGYGYTF.

This chain connects TRBV6-2 or TRBV6-3 to TRBJ2-1; D possibly corresponds to TRBD1 (6 bases). Germline V CDR1 and CDR2: MNHEY, SVGEGT. The CDR3 extends over 16 amino acids. Trimming pared 7 bases from V and 3 bases from J, leaving 19 bases between. The CDR3 region is CASTRQARVSYNEQFF. CDR3 DNA: TGTGCCAGCACTCGACAGGCTCGAGTGAGCTACAATGAGCAGTTCTTC.

In its sample, this clonotype was seen a few times. This chain uses TRBV5-1 with TRBJ2-7; no clear D. V was cut by 2 bases and J by 0 bases, with 9 bases left in between. Germline V lookup: CDR1 SGHRS, CDR2 YFSETQ. CDR3 length: 14 residues. CDR3 sequence: CASSLEAGSYEQYV. CDR3 DNA sequence: TGCGCCAGCAGCTTAGAGGCAGGCTCCTACGAGCAGTACGTC.